This T cell receptor (beta chain) is from a study of T cell responses to AZD1222 COVID-19 vaccine. Clones were read by immunoSEQ multiplex PCR, and TCRdb kept only the in-frame ones, dropping some. The data show about 140,000 clones, over 90% seen once. The CDR3 spans 20 residues. Germline CDR1 LNHDA, CDR2 SQIVND (reference sequence). V shed 6 bases and J 0 bases; nucleotides not matched to a gene: 16. V usage is TRBV19 and J usage is TRBJ1-3; 11 bases are shared with TRBD1. The sequence was obtained from an adult in good health. The sequenced sample was peripheral blood, obtained on day 0 of MenACWY control vaccination. CDR3 sequence reads: CASSTRRDRGFTNSGNTIYF. The CDR3 nucleotides are TGTGCCAGTAGCACCCGTCGGGACAGGGGGTTTACGAACTCTGGAAACACCATATATTTT.